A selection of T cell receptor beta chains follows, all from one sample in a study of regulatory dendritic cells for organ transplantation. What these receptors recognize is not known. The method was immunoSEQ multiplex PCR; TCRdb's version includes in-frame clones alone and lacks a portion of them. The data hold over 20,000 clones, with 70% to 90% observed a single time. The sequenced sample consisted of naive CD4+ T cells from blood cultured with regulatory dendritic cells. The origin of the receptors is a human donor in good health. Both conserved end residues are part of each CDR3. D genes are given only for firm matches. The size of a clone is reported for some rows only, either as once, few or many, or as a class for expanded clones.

CASSIRSGSVWNEQFF	TGTGCCAGTAGTATCCGGAGCGGGAGTGTGTGGAATGAGCAGTTCTTC	TRBJ2-1	TRBV19	TRBD2	few
CASSLVNLNTEAFF	TGTGCCAGCAGCTTAGTGAACTTGAACACTGAAGCTTTCTTT	TRBJ1-1	TRBV7-2	-	once
CASTLGRYYEQYF	TGTGCCAGCACTCTCGGGCGGTACTACGAGCAGTACTTC	TRBJ2-7	TRBV2	-	-
CASSPGQTEAFF	TGTGCCAGCTCACCAGGACAGACTGAAGCTTTCTTT	TRBJ1-1	TRBV18	-	-
CSAGREAQQYF	TGCAGTGCTGGGCGGGAGGCCCAGCAGTACTTC	TRBJ2-7	TRBV20-1	TRBD2	-
CAISKLGKGLAGNQETQYF	TGTGCCATCAGCAAATTGGGAAAAGGACTAGCGGGCAACCAAGAGACCCAGTACTTC	TRBJ2-5	TRBV10-3	TRBD2	-
CASSPIDIYGYTF	TGTGCCAGCAGTCCGATAGACATCTATGGCTACACCTTC	TRBJ1-2	TRBV7-9	-	-
CASIPRGGRGELFF	TGTGCCAGCATCCCTCGTGGGGGGCGCGGGGAGCTGTTTTTT	TRBJ2-2	TRBV7-2	-	once
CASSQDPRRPYGYTF	TGCGCCAGCAGCCAAGATCCTCGACGGCCCTATGGCTACACCTTC	TRBJ1-2	TRBV4-3	-	-
CASSDQGRQPYRAGANVLTF	TGTGCCAGCAGTGACCAGGGAAGGCAACCATATCGGGCTGGGGCCAACGTCCTGACTTTC	TRBJ2-6	TRBV28	-	-
CASRRQGLVAYEQYF	TGTGCCAGCAGACGCCAGGGACTAGTAGCTTACGAGCAGTACTTC	TRBJ2-7	TRBV6-6	TRBD2	-